This passage covers 29 T cell receptor beta chains from one sample sequenced in a study of T cell clones after liver transplantation. Sequencing was performed with immunoSEQ multiplex PCR; in TCRdb, only in-frame clones are kept and a portion is missing. The table shows tens of thousands of clones, with 60% to 80% occurring only once. Sequences were derived from CD4+ T cells from blood, sampled at the 22-month timepoint. The receptors originated from a human patient who received a liver transplant. The graft donor may have given rise to some T cells.

The chain joins TRBV7-2 to TRBJ2-7; the D gene is possibly TRBD2 (6 bases). Germline V CDR1 and CDR2: SGHTA, FQGNSA. V lost 3 bases to trimming and J lost 3 bases, with 18 bases between them. The CDR3 spans 16 residues. The CDR3 coding sequence is TGTGCCAGCAGCTTCGGTGGGGGACTCCGAAACTACGAGCAGTACTTC. Encoded protein: CASSFGGGLRNYEQYF.

The V and J genes are TRBV6-5 and TRBJ2-3, with TRBD2 identical over 7 bases. Trimming took 5 bases from V and 4 from J; bases not matched to a gene: 9. Germline-derived CDR1 and CDR2 are MNHEY and SVGAGI. The CDR3 extends over 15 amino acids. This CDR3 reads CASSPQRDYSDTQYF. CDR3 DNA sequence: TGTGCCAGCAGTCCCCAGAGGGACTACTCAGATACGCAGTATTTT.

The chain has TRBV19 and TRBJ2-1, with D possibly matching TRBD2 (5 bases). Trimming removed 4 bases at V and 2 bases at J, with 12 bases between. The V gene's germline CDR1 is LNHDA and CDR2 SQIVND (reference sequence). CDR3 size: 15 residues. DNA for the CDR3: TGTGCCAGTAGTACTCAAGCGGTTACCTACAATGAGCAGTTCTTC. This encodes CASSTQAVTYNEQFF.

CDR3 DNA sequence: TGTGCCAGGGATGCGGGACGGGAAAATTCACCCCTCCACTTT. It is translated as CARDAGRENSPLHF. This chain uses TRBV2 with TRBJ1-6, with D possibly matching TRBD1 (5 bases). The CDR3 extends over 14 amino acids. Germline-derived CDR1 and CDR2 are SNHLY and FYNNEI. The V end was cut by 9 bases, the J end by 7 bases, with 16 bases between.

V gene TRBV28 combines with J gene TRBJ1-3; D is unresolved. This CDR3 comprises 14 residues. Deletions cut 6 bases from V and 0 bases from J, with 9 bases between. The germline V gene encodes CDR1 MDHEN and CDR2 SYDVKM. The CDR3 is CASSPTASGNTIYF. The CDR3, as DNA: TGTGCCAGCAGCCCGACGGCCTCTGGAAACACCATATATTTT.

This clone was seen only a few times. The chain joins TRBV7-9 to TRBJ2-2; D not resolved. This CDR3 is 14 amino acids long. Germline CDR1 SEHNR, CDR2 FQNEAQ (reference sequence). V was clipped by 6 bases and J by 7 bases, with 15 bases between them. The CDR3 sequence is CASSPQSGVGELFF. Here the CDR3 DNA reads TGTGCCAGCAGTCCCCAATCAGGAGTCGGGGAGCTGTTTTTT.

The rearrangement joins TRBV19 to TRBJ1-3; 10 bases map to TRBD1. Per germline, CDR1 LNHDA and CDR2 SQIVND (reference sequence). The V and J ends lost 7 bases and 2 bases, in that order; junction bases with no gene match: 17. This CDR3 is 19 amino acids long. Here the CDR3 reads CASTSPRDRGDVAGNTIYF. The DNA for the CDR3 is TGTGCCAGTACCTCCCCCCGGGACAGGGGCGACGTAGCTGGAAACACCATATATTTT.

In this sample, this clone turned up a few times. The chain combines TRBV14 with TRBJ2-1; perhaps TRBD1 as D (5 bases). There are 15 residues in the CDR3. With 1 base removed from V and 4 bases from J, the gap between germline ends came to 11 bases. CDR1 is SGHDN and CDR2 is FVKESK in the germline V gene. Here the CDR3 DNA reads TGTGCCAGCAGCCAAGCTCAAGGGGCTTACAATGAGCAGTTCTTC. It yields the protein CASSQAQGAYNEQFF.

The chain joins TRBV2 to TRBJ2-5; D may be TRBD2 (5 bases). The CDR3 loop spans 13 amino acids. V gave up 7 bases and J gave up 5 bases, with 14 bases separating them. Per the germline V gene, CDR1 is SNHLY and CDR2 is FYNNEI. CDR3 nucleotides: TGTGCCAGCACTTGGACTCAACGGGAGACCCAGTACTTC. Amino acids: CASTWTQRETQYF.

J is TRBJ2-3 and V is TRBV2; D possibly uses TRBD1 or TRBD2 (7 bases each). Germline V lookup: CDR1 SNHLY, CDR2 FYNNEI. Trimming removed 3 bases at V and 2 bases at J, with 15 bases between. CDR3 length: 16 amino acids. This chain's CDR3 is CASSDGEGQTTDTQYF. CDR3 sequence (DNA): TGTGCCAGCAGTGATGGGGAGGGACAGACCACAGATACGCAGTATTTT.

The chain links TRBV5-1 to TRBJ2-7, with D perhaps matching TRBD1 (6 bases). Deletions cut 1 base from V and 6 bases from J, with 17 bases between. The length of the CDR3 is 15 residues. The germline V gene encodes CDR1 SGHRS and CDR2 YFSETQ. The CDR3 bases are TGCGCCAGCAGCTTGACCGGGACATCCGGAACCGAGCAGTACTTC. This translates into CASSLTGTSGTEQYF.

The genes are TRBV18 and TRBJ2-3; 9 bases match TRBD2. The germline V gene encodes CDR1 KGHSH and CDR2 LQKENI. The junction had 6 bases not matched to a gene; V was cut back by 0 bases and J by 2 bases. CDR3 length equals 17 residues. CDR3 sequence reads: CASSPPLLAGATDTQYF. CDR3 bases: TGTGCCAGCTCACCACCCTTGTTAGCGGGGGCCACAGATACGCAGTATTTT.

V gene TRBV30 combines with J gene TRBJ1-2, with D unclear. The CDR3 covers 11 residues. The germline V and J ends were trimmed by 6 bases and 2 bases, with 7 bases remaining between them. Looked up from germline, CDR1 is GTSNPN and CDR2 is SVGIG (reference sequence). The CDR3 bases are TGTGCCTGCACAGAGAACTATGGCTACACCTTC. This codes for CACTENYGYTF.

The sample holds many counts of this clone. This sequence joins TRBV2 and TRBJ1-6; D ambiguous. With 10 bases removed from V and 7 bases from J, the gap between germline ends came to 14 bases. CDR3 length: 13 amino acids. Per the germline V gene, CDR1 is SNHLY and CDR2 is FYNNEI. The CDR3 is CATTPSPNSPLHF. CDR3 coding DNA: TGTGCCACAACCCCATCCCCCAATTCACCCCTCCACTTT.

This clone has a handful of counts. V usage is TRBV19 and J usage is TRBJ1-3; D remains unclear. Trimming removed 8 bases from V and 2 bases from J, with 10 bases in between. From germline, CDR1 is LNHDA and CDR2 SQIVND (reference sequence). The CDR3 is 13 residues long. The CDR3 nucleotides are TGTGCCAGTGGGGAGGCAGCTGGAAACACCATATATTTT. Protein product: CASGEAAGNTIYF. Drawing the rest from reference TRBV19 and TRBJ1-3, the complete variable domain is DGGITQSPKYLFRKEGQNVTLSCEQNLNHDAMYWYRQDPGQGLRLIYYSQIVNDFQKGDIAEGYSVSREKKESFPLTVTSAQKNPTAFYLCASGEAAGNTIYFGEGSWLTVV.

This chain links TRBV30 with TRBJ1-1; D remains ambiguous. Trimming cost V 4 bases and J 0 bases, with 12 bases left between them. Per germline, CDR1 GTSNPN and CDR2 SVGIG (reference sequence). This CDR3 comprises 14 residues. The CDR3 DNA reads as TGTGCCTGGACCCTCCAAGGGTTGAACACTGAAGCTTTCTTT. This codes for CAWTLQGLNTEAFF.

The V call is TRBV6-6, the J call TRBJ1-4; TRBD1 is a possible D gene (5 bases). V was clipped by 2 bases and J by 4 bases, with 8 bases between them. The CDR3 length is 14 residues. Per the germline V gene, CDR1 is MNHNY and CDR2 is SVGAGI (reference sequence). The CDR3 protein is CASSYRDYNEKLFF. CDR3 in DNA: TGTGCCAGCAGTTACCGGGACTATAATGAAAAACTGTTTTTT.

The chain has TRBV6-6 and TRBJ1-5, with no clear D. Germline assignment: CDR1 MNHNY and CDR2 SVGAGI (reference sequence). The CDR3 covers 11 residues. Trimming shortened V by 5 bases and J by 5 bases, and 4 bases separated the two germline ends. This chain's CDR3 is CASSRDQPQHF. DNA for the CDR3: TGTGCCAGCAGTCGAGATCAGCCCCAGCATTTT.

The count of this clone is one. At one end, the junction sequence differs from germline, possibly due to a read error. The chain is built from TRBV2 and TRBJ2-5; no reliable D call. The germline V gene encodes CDR1 SNHLY and CDR2 FYNNEI. This CDR3 is built from 11 residues. The DNA of the CDR3 is TGTGCCAGCACTGAACAAGAGACCCAGTACTTC. Encoded protein: CASTEQETQYF.

The chain carries TRBV6-1 and TRBJ1-2; 11 bases agree with TRBD1. This CDR3 is built from 16 residues. The germline CDR1 and CDR2 sequences are MNHNS and SASEGT. After removal of 4 bases from V and 8 bases from J, the junction contained 12 bases not matched to a gene. The CDR3 protein is CASSASYGQGAHGYTF. CDR3 DNA: TGTGCCAGCAGTGCCAGCTACGGACAGGGGGCGCACGGCTACACCTTC.

There are a few counts of this clone. V gene TRBV5-6 combines with J gene TRBJ2-5, with 8 bases fitting TRBD1. Germline CDR1 and CDR2: SGHDT and YYEEEE. V shed 1 base, J shed 5 bases, and the junction held 1 base outside the gene matches. The CDR3 is 13 residues long. The CDR3 sequence is CASSLTGGETQYF. Here the CDR3 DNA reads TGTGCCAGCAGCTTGACAGGGGGGGAGACCCAGTACTTC.

V is TRBV28 and J is TRBJ2-5; 10 bases are shared with TRBD1. There are 14 residues in the CDR3. Germline values: CDR1 MDHEN, CDR2 SYDVKM. V dropped 10 bases and J dropped 4; count of bases not matched to a gene: 9. CDR3 bases: TGTGCCACCCGGGACAGGGGCGCGGGAGAGACCCAGTACTTC. Translation: CATRDRGAGETQYF.

J is TRBJ2-3 and V is TRBV6-1, with D perhaps assigned TRBD1 or TRBD2 (6 bases each). Trimming pared 11 bases from V and 3 bases from J, leaving 18 bases between. CDR1 and CDR2 from the germline V gene are MNHNS and SASEGT. The CDR3 is made up of 14 amino acids. The CDR3 DNA reads TGTGCCGGCGAGGATGGGGGGCTAACAGATACGCAGTATTTT. Translated: CAGEDGGLTDTQYF.

J is TRBJ1-6 and V is TRBV28; 9 bases are shared with TRBD1. The V gene's germline CDR1 is MDHEN and CDR2 SYDVKM. The J segment lost 9 bases and the V segment lost 3 bases, leaving 6 bases of the junction unmatched. The CDR3 covers 15 residues. CDR3: CASSFRDRAGSPLHF. In DNA form, the CDR3 reads TGTGCCAGCAGTTTTCGGGACAGGGCTGGTTCACCCCTCCACTTT.

The V call is TRBV6-1, the J call TRBJ1-6; 8 nucleotides line up with TRBD1. V lost 6 bases and J lost 7; bases outside the gene matches: 5. Germline CDR1 reads MNHNS; CDR2 reads SASEGT. The CDR3 covers 14 residues. The CDR3 protein is CASSPRQGNSPLHF. CDR3 nucleotide sequence: TGTGCCAGCAGCCCCCGACAGGGGAATTCACCCCTCCACTTT.

The count of this clone is one. The CDR3 bases are TGTGCCAGCAGCTCGAGACAGGGGCTTACAGATACGCAGTATTTT. Protein sequence: CASSSRQGLTDTQYF. The gene calls are TRBV7-9 and TRBJ2-3, with 8 bases lining up with TRBD1. Trimming took 4 bases from V and 3 from J; bases not matched to a gene: 6. This CDR3 has 15 residues. Looked up from germline, CDR1 is SEHNR and CDR2 is FQNEAQ (reference sequence).

The chain combines TRBV25-1 with TRBJ1-4, with a tentative D call TRBD1 (6 bases). Trimming left V 8 bases short and J 7 bases short, with 11 bases between. Germline V CDR1 and CDR2: MGHDK, SYGVNS. The CDR3 has 12 amino acids. The CDR3 bases are TGTGCCAGCGAGGCAGGGGTTGAAAAACTGTTTTTT. This encodes CASEAGVEKLFF.

The chain uses TRBV19 and TRBJ2-4; D is uncertain. Germline CDR1 and CDR2: LNHDA and SQIVND (reference sequence). CDR3 length: 16 amino acids. Trimming took 4 bases from V and 6 from J, leaving 19 bases between them. The CDR3, as DNA: TGTGCCAGTAGTAACCCCCCTGGATCAGCTGGAAACATTCAGTACTTC. This encodes CASSNPPGSAGNIQYF.

The chain is built from TRBV19 and TRBJ1-1; D not resolved. CDR3 length: 13 residues. The germline V gene encodes CDR1 LNHDA and CDR2 SQIVND (reference sequence). Trimming removed 3 bases at V and 7 bases at J, with 12 bases between. This CDR3 is CASSIRVDGEAFF. The CDR3 DNA is TGTGCCAGTAGTATCCGGGTCGATGGTGAAGCTTTCTTT.